These T cell receptor beta chains were read from a single sample in a study of CD8+CD57+ T cells in acquired aplastic anemia. TCRdb fed the reads into MiXCR, producing one record per CDR3 protein. The sample has approximately 120,000 distinct CDR3 sequences, over 30% seen once. Sequenced sample: sorted CD4+, CD8+, or CD8+CD57+ T cells (not recorded which) from PBMCs. The source of these receptors is a human donor with aplastic anemia. The CDR3 runs from the conserved cysteine through the conserved F or W. D genes are given only for firm matches. A clone size is listed for some rows: how often the clone was seen (once, few, many), or a class if it is expanded.

v_gene	d_gene	abundance	j_gene	CDR3aa	CDR3nt
TRBV19	TRBD1	many	TRBJ1-4	CASGRQGVLRNEKLFF	TGTGCCAGTGGGAGACAGGGGGTCTTGCGGAATGAAAAACTGTTTTTT
TRBV5-1	TRBD1	many	TRBJ2-5	CASSSNRGAETQYF	TGCGCCAGCAGCTCAAACAGGGGGGCAGAGACCCAGTACTTC
TRBV13	-	-	TRBJ2-1	CASSLEGGGLYNEQFF	TGTGCCAGCAGCTTAGAAGGGGGGGGGCTCTACAATGAGCAGTTCTTC
TRBV20-1	-	once	TRBJ2-1	CSARGGFGEQFF	TGCAGTGCTAGGGGCGGGTTCGGTGAGCAGTTCTTC
TRBV4-3	-	many	TRBJ2-1	CASSHPPPGTNEQFF	TGCGCCAGCAGCCACCCTCCGCCAGGGACCAATGAGCAGTTCTTC
TRBV7-2	-	-	TRBJ2-7	CASGSSKEQYF	TGTGCCAGCGGCTCCTCCAAGGAGCAATACTTC
TRBV20-1	-	many	TRBJ2-3	CSAREPTLGLDTQYF	TGCAGTGCTAGAGAACCGACCCTCGGTCTTGATACGCAGTATTTT
TRBV2	-	many	TRBJ1-5	CASSEEGYSNQPQHF	TGTGCCAGCAGTGAAGAGGGGTATAGCAATCAGCCCCAGCATTTT
TRBV4-1	-	many	TRBJ1-5	CASSQARGDQPQHF	TGCGCCAGCAGCCAGGCTCGGGGGGATCAGCCCCAGCATTTT
TRBV2	-	-	TRBJ2-3	CASSENPGSGGTDTQYF	TGTGCCAGCAGTGAAAACCCAGGGTCGGGTGGCACAGATACGCAGTATTTT
TRBV24-1	-	many	TRBJ2-6	CATSDPQTSGANVLTF	TGTGCCACCAGTGACCCTCAGACCTCTGGGGCCAACGTCCTGACTTTC
TRBV19	TRBD1	many	TRBJ2-5	CASKRGPRETQYF	TGTGCCAGTAAAAGGGGGCCGAGGGAGACCCAGTACTTC
TRBV6-2/TRBV6-3	-	few	TRBJ2-7	CASSQGLGEQYF	TGTGCCAGCAGTCAAGGTCTCGGCGAGCAGTACTTC
TRBV6-2/TRBV6-3	-	few	TRBJ2-1	CASRSRTSAFF	TGTGCCAGCAGGTCCCGGACGTCCGCGTTCTTC
TRBV20-1	-	many	TRBJ1-5	CSARGGINQPQHF	TGCAGTGCTAGAGGGGGGATTAATCAGCCCCAGCATTTT
TRBV2	-	-	TRBJ2-7	CASPGLQRSYEQYF	TGTGCCAGCCCAGGGCTACAGAGGTCCTACGAGCAGTACTTC